Listed below are T cell receptor beta chains from one sample, sequenced in a study of blood T cell repertoires in COVID-19. Some clones are missing from TCRdb's copy, which holds only in-frame ones; the method was immunoSEQ multiplex PCR. This table has around 280,000 clones, almost 90% appearing once. Sequences were obtained from peripheral blood. These receptors came from a woman in her twenties or thirties with COVID-19, enrolled during active disease. Each CDR3 is given with its conserved first and last residue. D genes are given only for firm matches. Size tells how often a clone was seen (once, few, many) or the class of an expanded clone, and some rows leave it out.

V: TRBV6-5
D: TRBD1
J: TRBJ1-2
size: NA
CDR3: CASTTTGGGHGYTF

V: TRBV2
D: TRBD2
J: TRBJ2-2
size: NA
CDR3: CASSEIYSGKDTGELFF

V: TRBV24-1
D: TRBD1
J: TRBJ1-2
size: NA
CDR3: CATSPGTGSPYGYTF

V: TRBV28
D: TRBD2
J: TRBJ2-1
size: once
CDR3: CASSLKVTLAGVSYNEQFF

V: TRBV7-2
D: TRBD2
J: TRBJ2-6
size: NA
CDR3: CASSRRLAGSSGANVLTF

V: TRBV28
D: TRBD1
J: TRBJ1-2
size: NA
CDR3: CASSYATGNYGYTF

V: TRBV10-3
D: TRBD2
J: TRBJ2-7
size: NA
CDR3: CASSGTTYEQYF

V: TRBV28
D: TRBD2
J: TRBJ2-7
size: NA
CDR3: CASSPSDGRVGEQYF

V: TRBV6-2/TRBV6-3
D: NA
J: TRBJ1-1
size: NA
CDR3: CASSSTEGEAFF

V: TRBV27
D: NA
J: TRBJ2-3
size: NA
CDR3: CASRPGLSTDTQYF

V: TRBV4-1
D: TRBD2
J: TRBJ2-7
size: NA
CDR3: CASSQEASGPPGEQYF

V: TRBV5-6
D: TRBD2
J: TRBJ2-7
size: NA
CDR3: CASRRTSGSEQYF

V: TRBV9
D: TRBD2
J: TRBJ2-2
size: NA
CDR3: CASSDKKGGRAGTGELFF

V: TRBV7-9
D: TRBD1
J: TRBJ1-6
size: NA
CDR3: CASSPPGGQGNSPLHF

V: TRBV12-3/TRBV12-4
D: TRBD1
J: TRBJ2-3
size: NA
CDR3: CASTRQGTDTQYF

V: TRBV30
D: TRBD2
J: TRBJ2-3
size: NA
CDR3: CAWRLAGGTDTQYF

V: TRBV1
D: NA
J: TRBJ1-2
size: NA
CDR3: CTSSHPGTGRRGYTF

V: TRBV2
D: NA
J: TRBJ2-1
size: NA
CDR3: CASSELEINEQFF

V: TRBV3-1/TRBV3-2
D: NA
J: TRBJ1-1
size: NA
CDR3: CASSQGGNTEAFF

V: TRBV10-1
D: TRBD2
J: TRBJ2-5
size: NA
CDR3: CASSESAGGETQYF

V: TRBV5-6
D: NA
J: TRBJ1-5
size: once
CDR3: CASSLGTVSNQPQHF

V: TRBV19
D: NA
J: TRBJ2-4
size: NA
CDR3: CASSLLAKNIQYF

V: TRBV5-5
D: TRBD2
J: TRBJ2-2
size: NA
CDR3: CASSLGLAGGAGELFF

V: TRBV4-3
D: NA
J: TRBJ2-2
size: NA
CDR3: CASSQDYYRDTGELFF

V: TRBV7-8
D: TRBD1
J: TRBJ2-2
size: NA
CDR3: CASSPPGGVDTGELFF

V: TRBV7-2
D: NA
J: TRBJ2-3
size: NA
CDR3: CASSTAVYF